This T cell receptor (beta chain) was obtained from a study of blood T cell repertoires in COVID-19. Study-wide context: The samples span acute and convalescent COVID-19 from the United States, Italy and Spain. The analysed material was cDNA or gDNA that came from T cells, B-cell-depleted T cells, or PBMCs.

Germline V gene lookup returns CDR1 SGHVS and CDR2 FQNEAQ. CDR3 length: 16 residues. The V end lost 4 bases, the J end lost 5 bases, and 20 bases lay between the germline ends. Original methodology: Reference gene primer amplification yielded estimated nucleated cell counts. TCRdb's table, derived via immunoSEQ multiplex PCR, lists solely in-frame clones and lacks some. V and J calls and clone size follow that table, whereas D and trimming were derived from the DNA. The table includes about 81,000 clones, 70% to 90% detected once. The TCR was taken from a man in his 70s with active or convalescent COVID-19. This chain uses TRBV7-8 with TRBJ1-2, with D possibly TRBD1 on 6 matching bases. Sequenced sample: peripheral blood. CDR3 loop: CASSSLRQGWYYGYTF. In nucleotides, the CDR3 is TGTGCCAGCAGCTCCCTCCGGCAGGGGTGGTATTATGGCTACACCTTC.